The subject of this entry is one T cell receptor beta chain. Its antigen is not known. The germline and genes are mouse ones. Read coverage stops 1 residue before the CDR3 terminus; the germline J gene supplies the remainder. Sequencing of TCRbeta CDR3 at survey depth gave sequences and template counts. The protocol was immunoSEQ multiplex PCR, while the TCRdb copy is restricted to in-frame clones and leaves out a portion. The sample records 7,000 to 8,000 clones, approximately 70% being singletons. The sample comes from a study of tissue T cells after allogeneic stem cell transplantation. Study results and caveats: Within patients, tissue anatomy strongly shaped TCR repertoire composition. Few T cell clones were shared across patients, but motif clusters showed tissue-specific shared signatures.

Germline V CDR1 and CDR2: NSHNY, SYGAGN. The length of the CDR3 is 15 residues. Trimming shortened V by 3 bases and J by 4 bases, and 13 bases separated the two germline ends. The sequenced sample consisted of blood. The sequence was obtained from a female BALB/c mouse in good health. Mouse strain MHC haplotype: H2-d. This chain connects TRBV13-1 to TRBJ1-4; weak D call: TRBD1 (6 bases). The CDR3 is CASSGHRDNNERLFF. The sequenced part of the CDR3 DNA is TGTGCCAGCAGTGGCCACCGGGACAACAACGAAAGATTATTT.